This T cell receptor beta chain originates from a study of multiple sclerosis patients with progressive multifocal leukoencephalopathy. Study details: Controls were natalizumab-treated multiple sclerosis patients who did not develop PML, sampled longitudinally.

V was cut by 8 bases and J by 1 base, with 12 bases left in between. The CDR3 sequence is 14 residues long. The V gene's germline CDR1 is SGHVS and CDR2 FQNEAQ. Note on this clone: Antigen specificity is unknown.

Study-wide points: In most PML patients, TRB repertoires appeared less diverse by entropy.

Each PCR contained spiked synthetic TR CDR3 controls spanning every V-J pairing. Clones were sequenced by immunoSEQ multiplex PCR, and TCRdb holds only the in-frame ones, with some missing. The table shows around 32,000 clones, with 80% to 95% occurring only once. The sample's time point: before natalizumab initiation. Before the first natalizumab infusion, T0 blood samples were taken. The chain joins TRBV7-8 to TRBJ2-1, with unresolved D. Sequences were obtained from PBMCs. This TCR was sampled from a man aged 25-45 years with multiple sclerosis. Written as DNA, the CDR3 is TGTGCCAGCCGAACGAGATTTTCCTACAATGAGCAGTTCTTC. Encoded protein: CASRTRFSYNEQFF.